Presented here are 9 T cell receptor beta chains from one specimen sequenced in a study of T-cell reconstitution after alpha-beta-depleted transplantation in children. Library preparation (for TCRbeta) was performed with unique molecular identifiers. One entry per CDR3 protein, called by TCRdb with MiXCR from the PCR reads. Here the sample spans roughly 490,000 distinct CDR3 sequences, more than 9.5% being singletons. Sequencing used PBMCs, mostly from graft donor cells, obtained 180 days after TCRalphabeta/CD19-depleted stem cell transplant. The receptors here all came from a female patient younger than 10 who had a stem cell transplant for aplastic anemia, so the T cells may come from the graft donor.

The chain recombines TRBV29-1 with TRBJ1-2, with TRBD1 identical over 9 bases. In germline, CDR1 is SQVTM, CDR2 ANQGSEA. V dropped 3 bases and J dropped 4; count of bases not matched to a gene: 6. CDR3 length: 14 amino acids. This CDR3 is CSVDWTGESYGYTF. CDR3 nucleotides: TGCAGCGTTGATTGGACAGGGGAGTCCTATGGCTACACCTTC.

This clonotype was detected ten times or more. This sequence joins TRBV4-3 and TRBJ2-2, with D perhaps matching TRBD1 (5 bases). The CDR3 spans 16 residues. V lost 0 bases and J 2 bases, leaving 10 bases between the germline ends. CDR1 LGHNA and CDR2 YSLEER come from the germline V gene. The CDR3 reads CASSQEQGPNTGELFF. The CDR3 bases are TGCGCCAGCAGCCAAGAGCAGGGTCCCAACACCGGGGAGCTGTTTTTT.

This clonotype was observed a handful of times. The V gene is TRBV27, the J gene TRBJ2-7; TRBD1 matches 8 bases. V shed 7 bases, J shed 3 bases, and the junction held 5 bases outside the gene matches. The CDR3 extends over 13 amino acids. Germline V gives CDR1 MNHEY, CDR2 SMNVEV (reference sequence). CDR3 DNA: TGTGCCAGCAACTTCAGGGGGCGCTACGAGCAGTACGTC. Protein: CASNFRGRYEQYV.

This clonotype came up a few times. The rearrangement joins TRBV6-5 to TRBJ1-1; 7 nucleotides line up with TRBD1. The junction had 5 bases not matched to a gene; V was cut back by 1 base and J by 6 bases. The CDR3 runs 14 residues. From germline, CDR1 is MNHEY and CDR2 SVGAGI. The CDR3 sequence is CASSYYAGGAEAFF. As DNA, the CDR3 is TGTGCCAGCAGTTACTACGCAGGGGGGGCTGAAGCTTTCTTT.

This clonotype was seen more than once but under ten times. The V gene is TRBV30, the J gene TRBJ2-1; no firm D call. In germline, CDR1 is GTSNPN, CDR2 SVGIG (reference sequence). The CDR3 is 13 residues long. V was cut by 0 bases and J by 2 bases, with 5 bases left in between. The CDR3 sequence: CAWSVGPYNEQFF. Written as DNA, the CDR3 is TGTGCCTGGAGTGTAGGGCCCTACAATGAGCAGTTCTTC.

The chain employs TRBV12-3 or TRBV12-4 and TRBJ1-2; 7 bases are a match to TRBD1. The CDR3 contains 15 residues. Losses at the gene ends were 4 bases for V and 1 base for J; bases not matched to a gene: 6. The CDR3 loop is CASSSDRNNNYGYTF. DNA for the CDR3: TGTGCCAGCAGTTCGGACAGGAACAATAACTATGGCTACACCTTC.

Remarks on this clonotype: The junction departs from germline at one end; a sequencing error may be responsible. The chain recombines TRBV28 with TRBJ2-7, with 12 bases fitting TRBD2. The CDR3 sequence is 14 residues long. The germline V gene has CDR1 MDHEN and CDR2 SYDVKM. For the CDR3, the DNA is TGTGCCAACAGTACACGGACTAGCGGGAACGAGCAGTACTTC. Amino acid sequence: CANSTRTSGNEQYF.

The V call is TRBV12-3 or TRBV12-4, the J call TRBJ1-2; 8 bases map to TRBD1. After removal of 5 bases from V and 2 bases from J, the junction contained 7 bases not matched to a gene. The length of the CDR3 is 15 residues. Here the CDR3 reads CASSLTTGVNYGYTF. CDR3 DNA: TGTGCCAGCAGTCTGACGACAGGGGTGAACTATGGCTACACCTTC.

The rearrangement uses TRBV11-2 and TRBJ2-3; D might be TRBD2 (5 bases). The V end was cut by 0 bases, the J end by 6 bases, with 7 bases between. CDR3 length equals 13 residues. Germline-derived CDR1 and CDR2 are SGHAT and FQNNGV. This CDR3 reads CASSLDPGDTQYF. CDR3 DNA: TGTGCCAGCAGCTTAGATCCGGGGGATACGCAGTATTTT.